The 5 T cell receptor beta chains listed next were all sequenced from one sample in a study of a mutant IDH1 vaccine in newly diagnosed glioma. These receptors' targets are unknown. Time point described: week 35, safety follow-up. Each dose of the vaccine consisted of 300 ug of mutant IDH1 20-mer peptide, with topical imiquimod. Only in-frame clones appear in the TCRdb table, and some are missing; sequencing was by immunoSEQ multiplex PCR. The sample lists tens of thousands of clones, more than 80% occurring once. This sample comprised PBMCs, obtained from a glioma patient whose treatment included an IDH1 peptide vaccine. The receptors stem from a man aged 35 to 55 with glioma.

The gene calls are TRBV6-1 and TRBJ1-5, with D unresolved. Looked up from germline, CDR1 is MNHNS and CDR2 is SASEGT. This CDR3 has 15 residues. The germline V and J ends were trimmed by 7 bases and 2 bases, with 15 bases remaining between them. DNA of the CDR3: TGTGCCAGCAACCGGAGTCCCGGCGGCAATCAGCCCCAGCATTTT. Translated, it gives CASNRSPGGNQPQHF.

This chain links TRBV2 with TRBJ1-2, with 9 nucleotides matching TRBD1. Germline lookup yields CDR1 SNHLY and CDR2 FYNNEI. V trimming: 3 bases; J trimming: 2 bases; junction bases outside the gene matches: 4. The length of the CDR3 is 15 residues. The CDR3 DNA reads as TGTGCCAGCAGTGAGGGGACAGGGCACAACTATGGCTACACCTTC. It encodes CASSEGTGHNYGYTF.

This clone showed up just a few times. V usage is TRBV30 and J usage is TRBJ1-6, with 8 bases identical to TRBD1. CDR1 GTSNPN and CDR2 SVGIG come from the germline V gene (reference sequence). Trimming removed 5 bases from V and 5 bases from J; junction bases left unmatched: 5. This CDR3 has 14 residues. CDR3 nucleotide sequence: TGTGCCTGGTCATCGGGACAGGATAATTCACCCCTCCACTTT. Encoded protein: CAWSSGQDNSPLHF.

The chain couples TRBV2 to TRBJ1-2, with no clear D. V was clipped by 4 bases and J by 4 bases, with 13 bases between them. The CDR3 is 14 residues long. Germline V gives CDR1 SNHLY, CDR2 FYNNEI. CDR3 amino acids: CASSALDPPYGYTF. The DNA of the CDR3 is TGTGCCAGCAGTGCCCTCGACCCGCCCTATGGCTACACCTTC.

The gene calls are TRBV4-3 and TRBJ2-7, with D maybe TRBD1 (5 bases). The CDR3 loop spans 13 amino acids. V dropped 0 bases and J dropped 4 bases, with 7 bases sitting between them. CDR1 is LGHNA and CDR2 is YSLEER in the germline V gene. In DNA, the CDR3 is TGCGCCAGCAGCCAAGAGCCAGGGTACGAGCAGTACTTC. This translates into CASSQEPGYEQYF.